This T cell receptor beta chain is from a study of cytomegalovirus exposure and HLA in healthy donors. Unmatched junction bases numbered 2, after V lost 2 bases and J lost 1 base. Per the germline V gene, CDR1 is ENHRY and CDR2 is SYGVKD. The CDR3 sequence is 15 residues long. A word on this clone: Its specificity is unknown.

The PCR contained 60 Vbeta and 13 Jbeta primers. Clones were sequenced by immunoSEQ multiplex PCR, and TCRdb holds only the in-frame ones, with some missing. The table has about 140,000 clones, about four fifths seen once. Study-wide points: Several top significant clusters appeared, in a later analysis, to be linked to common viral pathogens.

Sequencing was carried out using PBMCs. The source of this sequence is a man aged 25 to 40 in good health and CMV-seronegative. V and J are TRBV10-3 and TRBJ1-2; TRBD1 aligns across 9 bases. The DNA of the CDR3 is TGTGCCATCAGTGAGGACAGGGGGATTAACTATGGCTACACCTTC. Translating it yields CAISEDRGINYGYTF.